What follows is one T cell receptor (beta chain) and its context. Its antigen specificity is not known. No much larger clonotype is one base removed from it; base qualities were not supplied. This sample is drawn from a study of cytomegalovirus exposure and HLA in healthy donors (TCRdb year 2017). Study-wide context: An earlier analysis of roughly 500 of the donors reported 276 Gb of sequence data and some 110 million unique TCR beta sequences obtained from approximately 180 million T cells. The study used immunosequencing to profile the T cell repertoires of approximately 640 subjects and linked those repertoires to cytomegalovirus serostatus. Genome-wide SNP genotypes for about three fifths of the roughly 670 donors were used in a later genetic analysis, which treated that subset as a discovery cohort. To predict cytomegalovirus infection status, the study combined high-throughput TCR immunosequencing, statistical association of individual TCRs with disease status, and machine learning. Roughly 5 DR-DQ haplotypes were handled as single units for association and clustering because linkage in the cohort was strong. On average, 235,054 unique TCR beta nucleotide sequences were sequenced per donor among about 400 genotyped donors of the cohort, with around 19% of those sequences being non-productive. In a later analysis, previously published TCR beta repertoires from some 640 donors were re-analyzed and high-resolution HLA genotyping was added so that TCR occurrence patterns could be studied. Both class I and class II loci were covered by HLA typing, at four-digit resolution. The study aimed to test whether signatures of past pathogen exposure could be identified by cataloging public T cell receptors. Typing coverage varied by locus: roughly 620-630 donors for A, B, C, DRB1 and DQB1; approximately 560 for DQA1; over 600 for DPA1; roughly 470 for DPB1. Alongside the repertoire data, information on donor age, sex, ethnicity and CMV serostatus was compiled. The genetic ancestry cluster associated with self-reported Caucasian donors included 65% to 90% of the roughly 400 genotyped donors. An early release covering roughly 640 HLA-typed donors comprised about 320 gigabases of sequencing data and around 80 million unique TCR sequences. Rather than using new phenotypic data, the later analysis identified candidate immune exposures from TCR beta sequences and from how often those sequences occurred across donors. Besides the first cohort of some 670 subjects, a separate validation cohort made up of some 110 different subjects was used. An earlier analysis of approximately 580 of the donors used high-throughput TCR beta sequencing to judge whether each TCR beta V gene segment behaved as functional or pseudogenic. Every repertoire in the discovery cohort had been generated on one and the same sequencing platform. Study-wide conclusions, independent of this receptor: According to a later analysis, most CMV-associated TCR beta chains appeared to be HLA-restricted, and the HLA associations seemed to be driven largely by CMV exposure. When HLA alleles, especially DR and DQ, strongly co-occurred, attributing TCR associations to individual alleles was difficult. A further reported finding was that TCR beta sequences accurately predicted the HLA-A and HLA-B alleles for most subjects in the first cohort. According to a later genetic analysis, donors in an Asian-associated ancestry cluster had fewer N-insertions in productive TCRs than the approximately 670-donor mean. Some IMGT-functional V segments, including TRBV6-2 and TRBV6-3, could not be distinguished by the 87-base-pair reads and were therefore excluded. A later analysis found that TCR association rates varied across HLA loci, with DRB1 alleles showing the most associated TCRs and HLA-C alleles the fewest. Sequencing depth was assumed to be roughly uniform across donors in the presence/absence analyses, though that assumption may not hold. Most TCR sequences were observed very rarely across donors, whereas some public TCRs were present in many individuals. Because counts were too low, 15 to 20 rarely observed V segments, including chromosome 9 orphons, were excluded from the earlier analysis of fewer than 650 of the donors. In vitro tests confirmed that a few of the cytomegalovirus-associated TCR beta chains recognize cytomegalovirus antigens. Linkage disequilibrium might explain the correlated functional status among segregating V segments, but an unknown experimental factor could not be excluded. A total of fewer than 200 TCR beta chains were listed by the study as associated with cytomegalovirus. HLA typing was unavailable for some donors at each locus, so association tests used only the typed subset. Cytomegalovirus status was reported to be diagnosed by the classifier with high specificity and sensitivity in both the original and validation cohorts. Compared with equally common non-associated chains, HLA-associated TCR beta chains in a later analysis were more clonally expanded and had lower generation probabilities. A cluster of highly shared sequence variants was judged likely to represent a technical artifact of the sequencing pipeline. In an earlier analysis of more than 450 of the donors, most TCR beta V segments were observed in productive rearrangements about 87% or about 30% of the time, broadly matching IMGT annotations. A later analysis associated about 17,000 TCR beta sequences with specific HLA alleles at a false discovery rate of 0.05. In a later analysis, several top co-occurrence clusters were reported to appear linked to parvovirus B19, influenza, CMV and Epstein-Barr virus. This cohort had only TCR beta chains sequenced, and the lack of alpha or paired-chain data limited which features could be detected. The authors suggested that the approach could potentially be extended to other disease states and immunological phenotypes. In a later genetic analysis, a missense DCLRE1C variant was associated with V-gene and J-gene trimming of TCR beta chains, and the association was replicated in an independent cohort. The only immune exposure information available for the cohort was CMV serostatus.

According to the germline V gene, CDR1 reads MDHEN and CDR2 reads SYDVKM. The CDR3 contains 12 residues, cysteine and phenylalanine counted. Of the read, only the CDR3 DNA is kept; its 36 bases are in frame from base 1. A distance of 12 bases separates the germline ends of V and J, which lose 5 bases and 11 bases respectively. The cohort consisted of hundreds of healthy bone marrow donors. Cohort members were all nominally healthy when sampled, although unrecorded immune exposures were likely present. The donor tested CMV seropositive, placing the donor among the approximately 310 seropositive members of the cohort. Every donor gave a peripheral blood sample, and the peripheral blood mononuclear cells from that sample were used for TCR beta sequencing. Genomic DNA was extracted from the blood cell samples with the Qiagen DNeasy Blood Extraction Kit. The library was built by means of the immunoSEQ multiplex PCR assay. For the multiplex PCR, a mixture combining 60 forward primers for TCR Vbeta segments and 13 reverse primers for TCR Jbeta segments was used. Amplification of the CDR3 region of rearranged TCR beta genes was performed with a multiplex PCR assay on genomic DNA. The amplified TCR beta libraries were sequenced on the Illumina HiSeq System as 87-base-pair reads. From the authors' description of their analysis: In a later analysis, roughly 80 million unique TCR beta chains were counted across the 500 to 850 repertoires, and around 10 million of these chains were shared by at least two donors. Raw reads were error-corrected and collapsed into unique sequences with a nearest-neighbor algorithm that merged closely related sequences to remove PCR and sequencing errors. Alignment of CDR3 sequences to IMGT reference sequences was used to assign V, D and J gene segments. For a sequence to be retained, a match of at least six nucleotides was required to both a V gene segment and a J gene segment. A rearrangement was called productive if the CDR3 had no stop codons and remained in frame with V and J, and every other rearrangement was called non-productive. CDR3 was defined according to IMGT convention as the region running from the second conserved V-encoded cysteine to the conserved J-encoded phenylalanine. Sequences without an unambiguous match to a single V gene segment were excluded from the earlier analysis of a few hundred of the donors. An earlier analysis of several hundred of the donors called V segments functional above 56.7% productive rearrangements and segregating when the between-donor standard deviation exceeded 5%. To diagnose cytomegalovirus status from the catalog of TCR beta chain sequences, a statistical classification framework was built. In a later analysis, V and J genes were assigned by comparing TCR nucleotide sequences against IMGT/GENE-DB human TR gene sequences. A later analysis assigned CDR3 sequences and most-parsimonious VDJ recombination scenarios with the TCRdist pipeline. In a later analysis, each TCR beta chain was defined by its CDR3 amino acid sequence together with its V-gene family, and reads lacking a unique V-gene family were excluded. As a way to deal with suspected cross-contamination and a sequencing artifact, a later analysis dropped 450 to 600 nucleotide sequences that were highly shared and had low generation probability. A later analysis calculated a clonal expansion index for each public chain from normalized within-repertoire ranks of inferred template counts. A later analysis computed generation probabilities with a VDJ recombination model fitted to out-of-frame rearrangements, and checked the results against IGoR. In a later analysis, hypergeometric tests were used to score TCR-TCR, TCR-HLA and TCR-CMV co-occurrence, with a repertoire-size bias correction applied to TCR pairs. False discovery rates were estimated in a later analysis by permuting HLA or CMV assignments 20 times. In a later analysis, co-occurring TCRs were grouped using DBSCAN, and TCRdist sequence similarity was added for clustering within HLA-allele-positive subsets. Co-occurrence clustering excluded repertoires with fewer than 30,000 or more than 120,000 public chains, plus five with anomalous nucleotide sharing. The table was pulled from immuneACCESS by TCRdb, which kept in-frame rearrangements only. Such tables lose some clones; where checked, under half of the loss comes from unresolved V genes, and the rest has no known cause. V and J calls and clone size are as listed in that table; D and trimming were resolved from the DNA. The sample includes 100,000 to 150,000 clones, with about three quarters observed a single time. Together, the top ten hold roughly 4% of the sample.

The sequenced material came from PBMCs. The sequence links TRBV28 to TRBJ1-4; the D gene cannot be resolved reliably. The source of this sequence is a man in his forties or fifties in good health and CMV-seropositive. The CDR3: CASSRPTGKLFF. The DNA sequence follows: TGTGCCAGCAGTCGACCGACCGGGAAACTGTTTTTT.